This passage covers 17 T cell receptor beta chains from one sample sequenced in a study of tumor T cells in aggressive B-cell lymphoma. The data were produced by immunoSEQ multiplex PCR, yet TCRdb's version contains in-frame clones alone and is incomplete. Here the sample spans roughly 4,000 clones, roughly 80% being singletons. The sequenced sample was tumor tissue. The receptors were gathered from an adult with diffuse large B cell lymphoma.

The V and J genes are TRBV9 and TRBJ2-1; 11 bases are shared with TRBD2. This CDR3 comprises 16 residues. Trimming at V came to 1 base and at J to 6 bases, leaving 6 bases not matched to a gene. Germline V gene lookup returns CDR1 SGDLS and CDR2 YYNGEE. The CDR3 region has the DNA TGTGCCAGCAGCGTACTAGCGGGAGGACCAGTCAATGAGCAGTTCTTC. Protein sequence: CASSVLAGGPVNEQFF.

J is TRBJ2-1 and V is TRBV7-3; possible D gene TRBD1, 6 bases. This CDR3 has 15 amino acids. Germline-derived CDR1 and CDR2 are SGHTA and FQGTGA. Between the trimmed V and J ends, which lost 5 bases and 6 bases, there was a span of 17 bases. The CDR3 region has the DNA TGTGCCAGCAGCCGCCGGGACACACCCTTCAATGAGCAGTTCTTC. This gives the protein CASSRRDTPFNEQFF.

The J gene is TRBJ2-7, the V gene TRBV30; 7 positions match TRBD2. The CDR3 runs 16 residues. With V trimmed by 0 bases and J by 2 bases, 10 bases remained unmatched. Germline values: CDR1 GTSNPN, CDR2 SVGIG (reference sequence). CDR3 sequence reads: CAWSVTGREDAYEQYF. The CDR3 DNA is TGTGCCTGGAGTGTAACAGGTCGGGAGGACGCCTACGAGCAGTACTTC.

This chain links TRBV2 with TRBJ1-6; 7 nucleotides match TRBD1. The junction had 7 bases not matched to a gene; V was cut back by 4 bases and J by 7 bases. The V gene's germline CDR1 is SNHLY and CDR2 FYNNEI. The CDR3 length is 15 residues. The DNA for the CDR3 is TGTGCCAGCAGTGGGCGGGACAGCGAGAATTCACCCCTCCACTTT. It is translated as CASSGRDSENSPLHF.

This clone is a singleton in its sample. This chain uses TRBV4-2 with TRBJ2-5, with 8 bases matching TRBD2. The CDR3 sequence is 16 residues long. The V segment lost 0 bases and the J segment 4 bases; nucleotides outside the gene matches: 7. The germline V gene encodes CDR1 LGHNA and CDR2 YNFKEQ. The CDR3 nucleotides read TGTGCCAGCAGCCAAGATACGGGGGGGACCTCAGAGACCCAGTACTTC. It yields the protein CASSQDTGGTSETQYF.

The rearrangement links TRBV7-8 to TRBJ2-4; 9 positions agree with TRBD1. Germline CDR1 SGHVS, CDR2 FQNEAQ. The junction had 2 bases not matched to a gene; V was cut back by 3 bases and J by 5 bases. The CDR3 length is 14 residues. The CDR3 sequence is CASSLGQGENIQYF. DNA for the CDR3: TGTGCCAGCAGCTTGGGACAGGGAGAAAACATTCAGTACTTC.

The chain joins TRBV29-1 to TRBJ2-7; tentatively, D is TRBD1 (5 bases). V was pared by 5 bases and J by 0 bases, with 5 bases between. Germline V lookup: CDR1 SQVTM, CDR2 ANQGSEA. CDR3 length: 11 residues. CDR3 sequence reads: CSVTGSYEQYF. CDR3 nucleotides: TGCAGCGTTACAGGCTCCTACGAGCAGTACTTC.

The rearrangement joins TRBV7-2 to TRBJ2-7, with 10 bases aligning to TRBD2. CDR3 length: 16 residues. Germline-derived CDR1 and CDR2 are SGHTA and FQGNSA. With 5 bases clipped from V and 2 bases from J, the junction kept 9 bases outside the gene matches. The CDR3 region has the DNA TGTGCCAGCAGCCTAATTAGCGGGGGGCGAGCCTACGAGCAGTACTTC. Translating gives CASSLISGGRAYEQYF.

The genes are TRBV5-6 and TRBJ2-5, with 7 bases that match TRBD1. From germline, CDR1 is SGHDT and CDR2 YYEEEE. This CDR3 spans 13 amino acids. V was clipped by 4 bases and J by 5 bases; unmatched bases: 5. In nucleotides, the CDR3 is TGTGCCAGCAGCCAGGGGGTCATGGAGACCCAGTACTTC. Its protein is CASSQGVMETQYF.

The V call is TRBV19, the J call TRBJ2-4, with 12 bases identical to TRBD1. Looked up from germline, CDR1 is LNHDA and CDR2 is SQIVND (reference sequence). This CDR3 is 20 amino acids long. Germline trimming cut 5 bases from V and 0 bases from J; bases unmatched to any gene: 14. The CDR3, as DNA: TGTGCCAGTAGTCCATTTACCGGGACAGGGGGCTTAGGAGCCAAAAACATTCAGTACTTC. Protein: CASSPFTGTGGLGAKNIQYF.

This chain joins TRBV11-2 and TRBJ1-4; 7 nucleotides align to TRBD1. V lost 3 bases to trimming and J lost 5 bases; unmatched junction nucleotides: 6. Germline V lookup: CDR1 SGHAT, CDR2 FQNNGV. The CDR3 has 15 residues. Here the CDR3 reads CASSFWTGLNEKLFF. CDR3 nucleotide sequence: TGTGCCAGCAGCTTTTGGACAGGACTGAATGAAAAACTGTTTTTT.

The chain uses TRBV29-1 and TRBJ1-4; 7 positions match TRBD1. The germline CDR1 and CDR2 sequences are SQVTM and ANQGSEA. V shed 3 bases and J 4 bases; nucleotides not matched to a gene: 2. The CDR3 covers 13 residues. CDR3 in amino acids: CSVEDRSNEKLFF. In DNA form, the CDR3 reads TGCAGCGTTGAGGACAGGAGTAATGAAAAACTGTTTTTT.

This clone has a single count. This sequence joins TRBV5-8 and TRBJ1-5; 7 bases agree with TRBD1. Per germline, CDR1 SGHTS and CDR2 YDEGEE. The V segment lost 4 bases and the J segment 0 bases; nucleotides outside the gene matches: 4. The CDR3 runs 15 residues. The CDR3 loop is CASSIQGFSNQPQHF. As DNA, the CDR3 is TGTGCCAGCAGCATACAGGGGTTTAGCAATCAGCCCCAGCATTTT.

This chain connects TRBV6-5 to TRBJ2-1; 11 bases are shared with TRBD2. Per the germline V gene, CDR1 is MNHEY and CDR2 is SVGAGI. J gave up 3 bases and V 1 base, and 2 bases lay outside the gene matches. The CDR3 sequence is 16 residues long. CDR3: CASSYFGTSGYNEQFF. For the CDR3, the DNA is TGTGCCAGCAGTTACTTCGGGACTAGCGGCTACAATGAGCAGTTCTTC.

This clone was counted a few times. The V and J genes are TRBV6-4 and TRBJ2-1; TRBD2 aligns across 10 bases. This CDR3 has 15 amino acids. V lost 4 bases and J lost 5; bases outside the gene matches: 5. The germline CDR1 and CDR2 sequences are MRHNA and SNTAGT. In nucleotides, the CDR3 is TGTGCCAGCAGTGCGCTAGCGGGAGTTAACAATGAGCAGTTCTTC. This encodes CASSALAGVNNEQFF.

This chain connects TRBV19 to TRBJ2-1; 10 positions match TRBD2. V dropped 3 bases and J dropped 5; count of bases not matched to a gene: 7. CDR1 is LNHDA and CDR2 is SQIVND in the germline V gene (reference sequence). CDR3 size: 16 residues. CDR3 amino acids: CASSIPTAGGNNEQFF. CDR3 nucleotide sequence: TGTGCCAGTAGTATCCCTACAGCGGGGGGGAACAATGAGCAGTTCTTC.

This clone has only one observation. The chain combines TRBV15 with TRBJ2-5, with D perhaps matching TRBD1 (5 bases). Trimming removed 4 bases from V and 5 bases from J, with 14 bases in between. This CDR3 region has 14 residues. CDR1 and CDR2 (germline): LNHNV, YYDKDF (reference sequence). CDR3 sequence (DNA): TGTGCCACCAGCAACCAGGGAAGGTGGGAGACCCAGTACTTC. It codes for CATSNQGRWETQYF.